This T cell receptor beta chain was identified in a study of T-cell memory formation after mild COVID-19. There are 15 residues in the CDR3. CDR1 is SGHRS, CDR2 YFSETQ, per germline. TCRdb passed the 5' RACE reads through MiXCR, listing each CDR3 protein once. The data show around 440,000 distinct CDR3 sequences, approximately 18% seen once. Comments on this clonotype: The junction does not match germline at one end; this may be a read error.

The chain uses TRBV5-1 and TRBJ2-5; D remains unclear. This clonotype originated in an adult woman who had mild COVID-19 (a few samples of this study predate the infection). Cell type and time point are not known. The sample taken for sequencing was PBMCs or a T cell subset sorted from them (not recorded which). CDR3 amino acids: CASSLGLYDQETKYF. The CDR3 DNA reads TGCGCCAGCAGCTTGGGTTTATACGACCAAGAGACCAAGTACTTC.